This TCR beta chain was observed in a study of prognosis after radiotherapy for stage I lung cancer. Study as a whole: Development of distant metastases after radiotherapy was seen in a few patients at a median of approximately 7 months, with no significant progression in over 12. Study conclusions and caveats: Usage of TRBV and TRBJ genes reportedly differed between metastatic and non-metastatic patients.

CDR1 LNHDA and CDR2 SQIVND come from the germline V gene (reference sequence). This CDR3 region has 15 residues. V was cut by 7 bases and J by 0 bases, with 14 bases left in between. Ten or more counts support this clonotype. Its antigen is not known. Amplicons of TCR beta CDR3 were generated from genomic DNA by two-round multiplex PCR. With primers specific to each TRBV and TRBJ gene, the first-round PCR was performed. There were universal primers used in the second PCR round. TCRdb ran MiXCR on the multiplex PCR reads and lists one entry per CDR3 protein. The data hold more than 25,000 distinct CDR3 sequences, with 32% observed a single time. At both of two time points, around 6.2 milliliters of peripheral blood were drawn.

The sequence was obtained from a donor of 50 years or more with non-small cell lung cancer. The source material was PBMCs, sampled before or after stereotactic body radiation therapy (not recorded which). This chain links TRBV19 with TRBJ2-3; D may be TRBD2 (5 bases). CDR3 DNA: TGTGCCAGTACTCCCTTGGGCGGGAGCACAGATACGCAGTATTTT. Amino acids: CASTPLGGSTDTQYF.